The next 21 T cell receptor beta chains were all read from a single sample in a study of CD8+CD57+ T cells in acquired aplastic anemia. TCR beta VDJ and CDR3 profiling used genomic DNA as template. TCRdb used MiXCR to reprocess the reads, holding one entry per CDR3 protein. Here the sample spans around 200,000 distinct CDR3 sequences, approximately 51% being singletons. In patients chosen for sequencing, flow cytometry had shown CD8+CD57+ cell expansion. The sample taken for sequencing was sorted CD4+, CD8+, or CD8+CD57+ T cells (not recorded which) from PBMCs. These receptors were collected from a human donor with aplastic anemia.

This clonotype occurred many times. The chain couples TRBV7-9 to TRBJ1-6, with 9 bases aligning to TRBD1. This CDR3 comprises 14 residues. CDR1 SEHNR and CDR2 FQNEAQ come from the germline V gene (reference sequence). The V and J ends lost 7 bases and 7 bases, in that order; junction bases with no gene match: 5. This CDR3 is CASTRDRVNSPLHF. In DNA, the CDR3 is TGTGCCAGCACCCGGGACAGGGTAAATTCACCCCTCCACTTT.

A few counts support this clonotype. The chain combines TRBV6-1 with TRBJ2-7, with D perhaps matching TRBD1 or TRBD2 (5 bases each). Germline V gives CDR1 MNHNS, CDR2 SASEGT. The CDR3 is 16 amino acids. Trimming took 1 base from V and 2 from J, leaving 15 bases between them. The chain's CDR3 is CASSEDSFGGAYEQYF. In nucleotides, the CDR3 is TGTGCCAGCAGTGAAGATAGTTTTGGGGGAGCCTACGAGCAGTACTTC.

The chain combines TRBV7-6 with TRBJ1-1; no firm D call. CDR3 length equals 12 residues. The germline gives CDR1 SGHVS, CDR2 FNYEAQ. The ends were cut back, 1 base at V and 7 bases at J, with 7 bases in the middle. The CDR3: CASSLGRGEAFF. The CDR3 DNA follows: TGTGCCAGCAGCTTAGGGCGGGGTGAAGCTTTCTTT.

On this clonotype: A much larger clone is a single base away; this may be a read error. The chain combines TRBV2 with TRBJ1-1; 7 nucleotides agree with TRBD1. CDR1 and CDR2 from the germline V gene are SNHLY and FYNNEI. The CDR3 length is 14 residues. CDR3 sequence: CTSKGTALNTEAFF. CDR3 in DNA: TGTACCAGCAAGGGGACAGCCTTGAACACTGAAGCTTTCTTT.

The CDR3 reads CASIDGPRDTIYF. The CDR3 nucleotides are TGTGCCAGTATCGATGGGCCTAGGGACACCATATATTTT. This chain joins TRBV19 and TRBJ1-3; D unresolved. The length of the CDR3 is 13 residues. V was trimmed by 7 bases and J by 8 bases, leaving 15 bases between them. The germline gives CDR1 LNHDA, CDR2 SQIVND (reference sequence).

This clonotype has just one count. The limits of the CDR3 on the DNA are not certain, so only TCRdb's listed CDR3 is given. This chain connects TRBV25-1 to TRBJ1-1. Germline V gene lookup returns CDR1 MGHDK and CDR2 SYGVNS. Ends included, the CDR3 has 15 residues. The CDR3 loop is CACSASPDSNTEAFF.

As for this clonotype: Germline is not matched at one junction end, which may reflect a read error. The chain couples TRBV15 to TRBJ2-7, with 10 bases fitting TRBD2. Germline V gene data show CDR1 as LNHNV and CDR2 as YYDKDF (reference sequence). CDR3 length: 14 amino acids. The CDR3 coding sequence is TGTGCCACCGCCCCGGCGACTAGCGGGTACGAACAGTACTTC. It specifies CATAPATSGYEQYF.

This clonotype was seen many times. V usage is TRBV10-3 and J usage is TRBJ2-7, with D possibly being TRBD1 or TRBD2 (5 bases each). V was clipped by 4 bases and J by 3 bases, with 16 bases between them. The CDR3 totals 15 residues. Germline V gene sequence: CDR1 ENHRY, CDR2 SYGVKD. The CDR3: CAISVGSGGRYEQYF. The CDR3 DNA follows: TGTGCCATCAGTGTAGGTAGTGGGGGTCGCTACGAGCAGTACTTC.

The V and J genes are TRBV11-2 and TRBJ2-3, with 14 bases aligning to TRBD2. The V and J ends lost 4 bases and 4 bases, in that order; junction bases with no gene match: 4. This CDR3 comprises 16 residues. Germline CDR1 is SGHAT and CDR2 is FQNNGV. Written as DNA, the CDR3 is TGTGCCAGCAGCTCCAGGACTAGCGGGGGGTCAGATACGCAGTATTTT. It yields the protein CASSSRTSGGSDTQYF.

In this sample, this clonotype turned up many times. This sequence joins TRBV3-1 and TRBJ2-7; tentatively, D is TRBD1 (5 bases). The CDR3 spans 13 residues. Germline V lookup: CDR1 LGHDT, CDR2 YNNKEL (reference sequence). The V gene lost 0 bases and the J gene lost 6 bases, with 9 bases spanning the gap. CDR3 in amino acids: CASSQERQGEQYF. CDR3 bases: TGTGCCAGCAGCCAAGAACGGCAGGGCGAGCAGTACTTC.

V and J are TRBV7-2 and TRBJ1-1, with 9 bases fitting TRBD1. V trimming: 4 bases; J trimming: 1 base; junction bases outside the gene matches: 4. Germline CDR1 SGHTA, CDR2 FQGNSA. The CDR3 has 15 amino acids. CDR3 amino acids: CASSSTGQGNTEAFF. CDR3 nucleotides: TGTGCCAGCAGCTCCACGGGACAGGGGAACACTGAAGCTTTCTTT. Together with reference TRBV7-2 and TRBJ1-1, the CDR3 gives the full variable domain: GAGVSQSPSNKVTEKGKDVELRCDPISGHTALYWYRQSLGQGLEFLIYFQGNSAPDKSGLPSDRFSAERTGGSVSTLTIQRTQQEDSAVYLCASSSTGQGNTEAFFGQGTRLTVV.

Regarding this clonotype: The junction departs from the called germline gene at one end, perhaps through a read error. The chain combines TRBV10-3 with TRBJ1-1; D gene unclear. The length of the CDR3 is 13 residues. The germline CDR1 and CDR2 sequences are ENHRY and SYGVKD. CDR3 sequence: CAISDNPNTEAFF. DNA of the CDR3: TGCGCCATCAGTGACAACCCGAACACTGAAGCTTTCTTT.

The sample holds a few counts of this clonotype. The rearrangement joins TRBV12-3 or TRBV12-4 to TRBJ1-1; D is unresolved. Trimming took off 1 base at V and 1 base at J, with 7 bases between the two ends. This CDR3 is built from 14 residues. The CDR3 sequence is CASSLDAGNTEAFF. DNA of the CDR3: TGTGCCAGCAGTTTAGATGCGGGGAACACTGAAGCTTTCTTT.

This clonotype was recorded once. The CDR3 nucleotides are TGTGCCAGAGGTAGGGGGTCTGAAAACGAGACCCAGTACTTC. Translating it yields CARGRGSENETQYF. The V and J genes are TRBV9 and TRBJ2-5, with D tentatively TRBD1 (6 bases). Germline CDR1 SGDLS, CDR2 YYNGEE. The CDR3 extends over 14 amino acids. The V and J ends lost 8 bases and 5 bases respectively, with 19 bases between them. The complete variable domain, with remaining parts taken from reference TRBV9 and TRBJ2-5, reads DSGVTQTPKHLITATGQRVTLRCSPRSGDLSVYWYQQSLDQGLQFLIQYYNGEERAKGNILERFSAQQFPDLHSELNLSSLELGDSALYFCARGRGSENETQYFGPGTRLLVL.

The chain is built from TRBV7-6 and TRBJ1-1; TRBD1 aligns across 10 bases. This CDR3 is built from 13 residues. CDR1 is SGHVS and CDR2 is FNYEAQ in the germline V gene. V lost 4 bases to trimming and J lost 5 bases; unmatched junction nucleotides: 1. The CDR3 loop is CASSSGQGTEAFF. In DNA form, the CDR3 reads TGTGCCAGCAGCTCGGGACAGGGGACTGAAGCTTTCTTT.

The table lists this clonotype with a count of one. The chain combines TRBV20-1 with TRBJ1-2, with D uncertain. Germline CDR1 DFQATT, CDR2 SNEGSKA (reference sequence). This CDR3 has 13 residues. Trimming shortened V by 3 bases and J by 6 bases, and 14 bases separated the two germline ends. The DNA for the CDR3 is TGCAGTGCTAGGGATGAACGGAGCGATGGCTACACCTTC. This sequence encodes CSARDERSDGYTF.

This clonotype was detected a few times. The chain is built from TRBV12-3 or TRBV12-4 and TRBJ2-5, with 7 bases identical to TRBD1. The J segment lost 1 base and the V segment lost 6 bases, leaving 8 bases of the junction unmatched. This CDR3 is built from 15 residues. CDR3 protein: CASRKTRDSQETQYF. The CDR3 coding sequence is TGTGCCAGCAGAAAAACCCGGGACAGCCAAGAGACCCAGTACTTC.

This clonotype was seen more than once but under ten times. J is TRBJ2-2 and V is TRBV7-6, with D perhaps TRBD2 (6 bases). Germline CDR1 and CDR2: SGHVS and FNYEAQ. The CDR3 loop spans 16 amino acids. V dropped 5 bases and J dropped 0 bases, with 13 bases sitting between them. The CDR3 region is CASSQTGTSNTGELFF. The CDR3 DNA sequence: TGTGCCAGCAGCCAAACCGGGACTTCGAACACCGGGGAGCTGTTTTTT.

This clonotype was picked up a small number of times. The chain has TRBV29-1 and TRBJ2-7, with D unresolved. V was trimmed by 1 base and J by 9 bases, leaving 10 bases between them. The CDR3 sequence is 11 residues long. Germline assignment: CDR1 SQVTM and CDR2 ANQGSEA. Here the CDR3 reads CSVEVGLGQYF. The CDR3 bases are TGCAGCGTTGAAGTAGGGCTAGGGCAGTACTTC.

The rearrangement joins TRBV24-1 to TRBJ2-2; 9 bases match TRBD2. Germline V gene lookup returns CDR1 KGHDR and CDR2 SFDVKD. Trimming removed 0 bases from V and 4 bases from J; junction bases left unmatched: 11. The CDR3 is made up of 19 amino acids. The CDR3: CATSDLRIAGGPGTGELFF. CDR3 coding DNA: TGTGCCACCAGTGATTTGCGGATCGCGGGAGGGCCGGGCACCGGGGAGCTGTTTTTT.

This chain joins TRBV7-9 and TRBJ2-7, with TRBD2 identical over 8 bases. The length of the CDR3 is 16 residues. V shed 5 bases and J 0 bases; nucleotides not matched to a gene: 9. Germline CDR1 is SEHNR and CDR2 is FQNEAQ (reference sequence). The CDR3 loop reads CASSLQAGGSSYEQYF. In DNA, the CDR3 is TGTGCCAGCAGCCTCCAGGCGGGGGGAAGCTCCTACGAGCAGTACTTC.